These 9 T cell receptor beta chains originate from one sample sequenced in a study of OX40 agonist ivuxolimab in advanced cancers. Generated by immunoSEQ multiplex PCR, the TCRdb table keeps only in-frame clones and is missing some. The profile covers roughly 41,000 clones, with 70% to 90% appearing a single time and approximately 2.4% taken by the ten largest. Sequencing was performed on CD4+ or CD8+ T cells sorted from blood, taken in a trial of the OX40 agonist ivuxolimab. All receptors come from an adult with an advanced solid tumor such as melanoma, head and neck, liver or kidney cancer.

The rearrangement links TRBV7-9 to TRBJ1-2; a possible D gene is TRBD1 (5 bases). Germline V gene sequence: CDR1 SEHNR, CDR2 FQNEAQ (reference sequence). Trimming removed 3 bases from V and 1 base from J, with 9 bases in between. CDR3 size: 14 residues. The CDR3 sequence: CASSFGANNYGYTF. Written as DNA, the CDR3 is TGTGCCAGCAGCTTCGGGGCTAATAACTATGGCTACACCTTC.

The chain couples TRBV7-9 to TRBJ1-2; D remains unclear. The CDR3 is made up of 13 amino acids. V lost 1 base, J lost 6 bases, and 9 bases lay in between. The germline CDR1 and CDR2 sequences are SEHNR and FQNEAQ (reference sequence). CDR3 amino acids: CASSLVGEDGYTF. CDR3 DNA: TGTGCCAGCAGCTTAGTAGGAGAGGATGGCTACACCTTC.

The rearrangement joins TRBV11-2 to TRBJ2-7; perhaps TRBD1 as D (6 bases). Per germline, CDR1 SGHAT and CDR2 FQNNGV. This CDR3 region has 15 residues. Deletions cut 5 bases from V and 2 bases from J, with 16 bases between. The CDR3 nucleotides read TGTGCCAGCAGCCTCTCGACAGGATCTCCCTACGAGCAGTACTTC. This encodes CASSLSTGSPYEQYF.

The rearrangement links TRBV2 to TRBJ1-2; no firm D call. The CDR3 consists of 14 residues. Germline V gene data show CDR1 as SNHLY and CDR2 as FYNNEI. The germline V and J ends were trimmed by 2 bases and 11 bases, with 18 bases remaining between them. The CDR3 sequence is CASSERNNPPSYTF. The DNA for the CDR3 is TGTGCCAGCAGTGAAAGGAACAACCCCCCTTCTTACACCTTC.

The chain is built from TRBV28 and TRBJ1-5; 7 bases line up with TRBD1. Per the germline V gene, CDR1 is MDHEN and CDR2 is SYDVKM. CDR3 length: 15 residues. The V and J ends lost 6 bases and 4 bases, in that order; junction bases with no gene match: 9. CDR3 bases: TGTGCCAGCAGCTGGGACGGACAGGAGAATCAGCCCCAGCATTTT. Its translation is CASSWDGQENQPQHF. Drawing the rest from reference TRBV28 and TRBJ1-5, the complete variable domain is DVKVTQSSRYLVKRTGEKVFLECVQDMDHENMFWYRQDPGLGLRLIYFSYDVKMKEKGDIPEGYSVSREKKERFSLILESASTNQTSMYLCASSWDGQENQPQHFGDGTRLSIL.

V is TRBV6-5 and J is TRBJ1-2, with TRBD1 identical over 11 bases. CDR1 and CDR2 (germline): MNHEY, SVGAGI. This CDR3 is built from 14 residues. Unmatched junction bases numbered 5, after V lost 6 bases and J lost 5 bases. The chain's CDR3 is CASRGTGGIYGYTF. For the CDR3, the DNA is TGTGCCAGCAGGGGGACAGGGGGTATTTATGGCTACACCTTC.

This chain's CDR3 is CASSGLSLSTSTDTQYF. The CDR3 DNA reads as TGTGCCAGCAGTGGCTTATCCTTATCGACTAGCACAGATACGCAGTATTTT. The chain links TRBV2 to TRBJ2-3; D unresolved. Germline lookup yields CDR1 SNHLY and CDR2 FYNNEI. This CDR3 is built from 17 residues. The V and J ends lost 4 bases and 0 bases respectively, with 17 bases between them.

This clone was recorded only once. The sample carries other DNA sequences with the same CDR3. The V call is TRBV5-1, the J call TRBJ2-5, with unresolved D. With 0 bases removed from V and 3 bases from J, the gap between germline ends came to 6 bases. The CDR3 is 13 residues long. The germline CDR1 and CDR2 sequences are SGHRS and YFSETQ. CDR3 nucleotides: TGCGCCAGCAGCTTGGACCGAGAAGAGACCCAGTACTTC. Amino acid sequence: CASSLDREETQYF.

The V call is TRBV5-1, the J call TRBJ1-4; 7 bases align to TRBD1. Per germline, CDR1 SGHRS and CDR2 YFSETQ. V lost 0 bases and J lost 4; bases outside the gene matches: 3. The CDR3 has 15 amino acids. CDR3 DNA: TGCGCCAGCAGCTTGGGGGGACAGCTTAATGAAAAACTGTTTTTT. Translated: CASSLGGQLNEKLFF.